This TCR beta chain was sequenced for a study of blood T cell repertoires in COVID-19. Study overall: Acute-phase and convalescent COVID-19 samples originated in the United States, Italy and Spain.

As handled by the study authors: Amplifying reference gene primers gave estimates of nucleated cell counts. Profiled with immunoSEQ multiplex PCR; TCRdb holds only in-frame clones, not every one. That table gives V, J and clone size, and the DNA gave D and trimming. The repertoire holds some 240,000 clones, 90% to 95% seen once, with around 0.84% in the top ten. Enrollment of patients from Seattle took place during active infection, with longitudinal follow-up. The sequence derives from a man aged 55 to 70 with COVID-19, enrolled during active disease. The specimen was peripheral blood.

The CDR3 DNA reads as TGTGCCAGCAGCCATGTTAGCGGGAGGGGTGATGACAAAAACATTCAGTACTTC. Translation gives CASSHVSGRGDDKNIQYF. The V call is TRBV4-2, the J call TRBJ2-4; 11 nucleotides line up with TRBD2. CDR1 is LGHNA, CDR2 YNFKEQ, per germline. This CDR3 has 18 amino acids. V trimming: 3 bases; J trimming: 3 bases; junction bases outside the gene matches: 10.